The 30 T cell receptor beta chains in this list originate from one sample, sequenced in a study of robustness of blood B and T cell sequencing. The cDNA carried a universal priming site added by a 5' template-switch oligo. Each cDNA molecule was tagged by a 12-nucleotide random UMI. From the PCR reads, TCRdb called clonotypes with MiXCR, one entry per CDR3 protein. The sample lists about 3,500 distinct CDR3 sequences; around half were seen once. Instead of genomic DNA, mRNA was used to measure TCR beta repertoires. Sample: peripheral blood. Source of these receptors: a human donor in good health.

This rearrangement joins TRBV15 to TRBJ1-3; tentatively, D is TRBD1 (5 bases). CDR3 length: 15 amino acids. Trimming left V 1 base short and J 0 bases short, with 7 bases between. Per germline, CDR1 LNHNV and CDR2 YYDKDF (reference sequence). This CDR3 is CATSRGQSSGNTIYF. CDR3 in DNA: TGTGCCACCAGCAGAGGACAGAGCTCTGGAAACACCATATATTTT.

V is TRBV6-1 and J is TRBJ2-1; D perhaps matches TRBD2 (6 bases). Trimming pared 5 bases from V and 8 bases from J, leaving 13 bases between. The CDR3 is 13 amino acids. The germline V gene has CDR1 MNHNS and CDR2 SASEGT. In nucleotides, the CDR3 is TGTGCCAGCAGTCTCCGACTAGTCGATGAGCAGTTCTTC. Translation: CASSLRLVDEQFF.

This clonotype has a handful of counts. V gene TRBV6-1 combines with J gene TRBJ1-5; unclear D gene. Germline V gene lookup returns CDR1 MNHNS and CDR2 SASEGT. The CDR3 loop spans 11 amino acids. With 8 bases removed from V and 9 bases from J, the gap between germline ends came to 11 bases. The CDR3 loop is CASGTAGPQHF. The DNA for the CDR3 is TGTGCCAGCGGCACGGCCGGGCCCCAGCATTTT.

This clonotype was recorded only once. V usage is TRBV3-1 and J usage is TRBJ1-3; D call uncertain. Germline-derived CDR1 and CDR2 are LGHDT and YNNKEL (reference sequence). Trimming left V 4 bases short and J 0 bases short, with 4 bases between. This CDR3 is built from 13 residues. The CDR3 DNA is TGTGCCAGCAGCCTAAACTCTGGAAACACCATATATTTT. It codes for CASSLNSGNTIYF.

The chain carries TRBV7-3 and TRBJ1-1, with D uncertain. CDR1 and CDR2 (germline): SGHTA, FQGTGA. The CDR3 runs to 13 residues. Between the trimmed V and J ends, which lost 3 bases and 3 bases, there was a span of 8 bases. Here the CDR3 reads CASSFWRDTEAFF. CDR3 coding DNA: TGTGCCAGCAGCTTTTGGAGGGACACTGAAGCTTTCTTT. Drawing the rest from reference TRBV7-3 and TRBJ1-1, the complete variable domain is GAGVSQTPSNKVTEKGKYVELRCDPISGHTALYWYRQSLGQGPEFLIYFQGTGAADDSGLPNDRFFAVRPEGSVSTLKIQRTERGDSAVYLCASSFWRDTEAFFGQGTRLTVV.

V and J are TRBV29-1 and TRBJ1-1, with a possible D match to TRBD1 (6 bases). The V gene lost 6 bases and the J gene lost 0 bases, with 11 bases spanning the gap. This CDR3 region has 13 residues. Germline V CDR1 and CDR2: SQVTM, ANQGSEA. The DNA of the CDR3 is TGCAGCGTCAGACAGGCCTTGAACACTGAAGCTTTCTTT. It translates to CSVRQALNTEAFF.

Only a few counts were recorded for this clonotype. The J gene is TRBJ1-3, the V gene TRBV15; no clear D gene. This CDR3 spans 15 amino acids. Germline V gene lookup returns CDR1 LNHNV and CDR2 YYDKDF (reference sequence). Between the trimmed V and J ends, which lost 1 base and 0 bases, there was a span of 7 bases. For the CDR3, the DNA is TGTGCCACCAGCAGAGTAGCGTTCTCTGGAAACACCATATATTTT. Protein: CATSRVAFSGNTIYF.

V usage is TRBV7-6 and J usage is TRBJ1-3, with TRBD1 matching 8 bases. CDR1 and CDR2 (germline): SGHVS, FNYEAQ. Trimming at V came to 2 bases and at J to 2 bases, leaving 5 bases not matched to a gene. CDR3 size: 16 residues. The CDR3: CASSLYQGATGNTIYF. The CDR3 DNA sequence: TGTGCCAGCAGCTTATATCAGGGGGCCACTGGAAACACCATATATTTT.

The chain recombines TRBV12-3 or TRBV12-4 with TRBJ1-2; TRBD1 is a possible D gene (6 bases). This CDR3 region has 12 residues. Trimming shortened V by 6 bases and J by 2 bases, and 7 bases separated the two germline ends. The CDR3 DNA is TGTGCCAGCAGCACAGGGAACTATGGCTACACCTTC. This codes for CASSTGNYGYTF.

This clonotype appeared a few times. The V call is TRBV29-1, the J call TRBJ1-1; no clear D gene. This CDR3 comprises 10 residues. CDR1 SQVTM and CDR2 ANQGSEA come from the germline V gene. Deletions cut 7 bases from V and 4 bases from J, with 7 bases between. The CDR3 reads CSGIITEAFF. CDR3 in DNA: TGCAGCGGTATTATCACTGAAGCTTTCTTT. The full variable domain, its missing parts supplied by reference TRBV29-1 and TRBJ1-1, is SAVISQKPSRDICQRGTSLTIQCQVDSQVTMMFWYRQQPGQSLTLIATANQGSEATYESGFVIDKFPISRPNLTFSTLTVSNMSPEDSSIYLCSGIITEAFFGQGTRLTVV.

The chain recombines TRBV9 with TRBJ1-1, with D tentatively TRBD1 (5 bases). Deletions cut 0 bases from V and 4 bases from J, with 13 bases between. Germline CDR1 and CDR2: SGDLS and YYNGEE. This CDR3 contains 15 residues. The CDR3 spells CASSVGSPGGTEAFF. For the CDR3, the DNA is TGTGCCAGCAGCGTAGGGTCCCCGGGGGGCACTGAAGCTTTCTTT.

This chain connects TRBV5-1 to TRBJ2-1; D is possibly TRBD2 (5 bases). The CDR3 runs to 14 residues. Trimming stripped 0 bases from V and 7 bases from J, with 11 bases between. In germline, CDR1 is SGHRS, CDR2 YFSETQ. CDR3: CASSLDRGKNEQFF. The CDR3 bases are TGCGCCAGCAGCTTGGACAGAGGGAAGAATGAGCAGTTCTTC.

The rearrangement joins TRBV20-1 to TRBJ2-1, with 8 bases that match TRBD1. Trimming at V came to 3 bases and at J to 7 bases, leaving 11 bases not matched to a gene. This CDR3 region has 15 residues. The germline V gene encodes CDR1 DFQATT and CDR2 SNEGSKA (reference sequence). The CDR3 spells CSASHGGTGANEQFF. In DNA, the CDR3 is TGCAGTGCTAGTCATGGGGGGACAGGAGCAAATGAGCAGTTCTTC.

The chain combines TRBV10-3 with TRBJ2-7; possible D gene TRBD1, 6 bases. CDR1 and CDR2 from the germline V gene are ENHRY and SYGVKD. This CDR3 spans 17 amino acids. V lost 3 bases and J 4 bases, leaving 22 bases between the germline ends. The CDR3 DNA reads TGTGCCATCAGTGAACACCTTGACAGGCCCCCACCTTACGAGCAGTACTTC. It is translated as CAISEHLDRPPPYEQYF.

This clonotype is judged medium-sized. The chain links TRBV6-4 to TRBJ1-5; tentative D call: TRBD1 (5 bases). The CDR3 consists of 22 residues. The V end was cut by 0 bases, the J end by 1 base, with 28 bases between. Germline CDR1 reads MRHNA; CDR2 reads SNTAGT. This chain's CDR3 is CASSDSCTNVDNDKYSNQPQHF. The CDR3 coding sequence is TGTGCCAGCAGTGACTCTTGTACTAACGTGGACAACGACAAGTACAGCAATCAGCCCCAGCATTTT.

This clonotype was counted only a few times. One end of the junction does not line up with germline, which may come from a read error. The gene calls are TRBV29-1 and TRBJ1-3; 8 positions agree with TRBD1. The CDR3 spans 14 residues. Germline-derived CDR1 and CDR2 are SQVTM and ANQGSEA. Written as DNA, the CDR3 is TGCAGCGTTGAGCAGGGGGCGTCTGGGAACACCATATATTTT. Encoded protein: CSVEQGASGNTIYF.

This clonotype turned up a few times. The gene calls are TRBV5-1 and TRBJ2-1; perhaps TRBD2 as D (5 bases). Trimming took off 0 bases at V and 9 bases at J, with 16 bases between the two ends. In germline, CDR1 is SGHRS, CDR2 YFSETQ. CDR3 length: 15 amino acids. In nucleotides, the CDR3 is TGCGCCAGCAGCTTGGAAGCGGCCAAGGGTGGTGAGCAGTTCTTC. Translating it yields CASSLEAAKGGEQFF.

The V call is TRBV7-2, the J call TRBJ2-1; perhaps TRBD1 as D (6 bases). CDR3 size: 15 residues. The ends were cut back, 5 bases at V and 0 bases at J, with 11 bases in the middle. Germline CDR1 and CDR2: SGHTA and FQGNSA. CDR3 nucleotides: TGTGCCAGCAGCGAAGGACAGTCCTCCTACAATGAGCAGTTCTTC. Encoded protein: CASSEGQSSYNEQFF.

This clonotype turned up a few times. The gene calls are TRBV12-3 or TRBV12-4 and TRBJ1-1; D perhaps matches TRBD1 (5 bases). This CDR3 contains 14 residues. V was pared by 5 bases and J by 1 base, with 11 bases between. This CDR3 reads CASSLNGANTEAFF. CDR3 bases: TGTGCCAGCAGTCTCAACGGGGCGAACACTGAAGCTTTCTTT.

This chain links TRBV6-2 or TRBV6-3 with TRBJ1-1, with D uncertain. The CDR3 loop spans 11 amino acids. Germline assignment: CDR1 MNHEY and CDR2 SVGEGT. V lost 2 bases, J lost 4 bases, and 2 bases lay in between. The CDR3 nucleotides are TGTGCCAGCAGTTACGGCACTGAAGCTTTCTTT. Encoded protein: CASSYGTEAFF.

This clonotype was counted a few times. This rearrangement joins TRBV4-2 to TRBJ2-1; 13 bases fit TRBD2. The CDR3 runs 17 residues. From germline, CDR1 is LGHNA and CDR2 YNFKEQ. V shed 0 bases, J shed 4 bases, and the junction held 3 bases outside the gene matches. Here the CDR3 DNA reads TGTGCCAGCAGCCAAGAAGGACTAGCGGGGGCATACAATGAGCAGTTCTTC. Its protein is CASSQEGLAGAYNEQFF.

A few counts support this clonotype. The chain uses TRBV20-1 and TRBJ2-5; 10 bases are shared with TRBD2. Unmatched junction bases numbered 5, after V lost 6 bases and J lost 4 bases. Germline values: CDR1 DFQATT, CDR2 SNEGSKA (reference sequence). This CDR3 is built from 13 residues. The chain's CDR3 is CSARTSGRETQYF. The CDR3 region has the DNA TGCAGTGCACGGACTAGCGGTCGAGAGACCCAGTACTTC.

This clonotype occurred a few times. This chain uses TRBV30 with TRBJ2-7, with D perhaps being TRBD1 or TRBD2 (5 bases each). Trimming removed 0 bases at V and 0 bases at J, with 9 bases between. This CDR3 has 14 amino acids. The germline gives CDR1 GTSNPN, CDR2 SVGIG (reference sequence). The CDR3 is CAWSVGTGSYEQYF. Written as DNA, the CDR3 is TGTGCCTGGAGTGTGGGGACCGGCTCCTACGAGCAGTACTTC.

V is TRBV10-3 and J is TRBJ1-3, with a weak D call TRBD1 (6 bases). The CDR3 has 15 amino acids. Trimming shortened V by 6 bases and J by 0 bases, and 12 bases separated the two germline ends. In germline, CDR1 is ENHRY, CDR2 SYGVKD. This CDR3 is CAIRPMTGSGNTIYF. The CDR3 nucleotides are TGTGCCATCAGACCGATGACAGGCTCTGGAAACACCATATATTTT.

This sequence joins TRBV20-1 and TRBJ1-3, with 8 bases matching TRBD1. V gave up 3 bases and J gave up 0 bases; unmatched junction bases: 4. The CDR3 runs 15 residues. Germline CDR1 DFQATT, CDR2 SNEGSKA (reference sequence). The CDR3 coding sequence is TGCAGTGCTAGCCCGGGACAGGTCTCTGGAAACACCATATATTTT. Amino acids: CSASPGQVSGNTIYF.

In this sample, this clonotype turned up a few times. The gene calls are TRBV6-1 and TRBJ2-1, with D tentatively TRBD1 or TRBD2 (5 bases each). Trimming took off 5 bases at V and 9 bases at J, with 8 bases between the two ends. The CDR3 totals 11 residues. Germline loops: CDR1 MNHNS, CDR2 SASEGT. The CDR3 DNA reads TGTGCCAGCAGTACTAGGGGTGAGCAGTTCTTC. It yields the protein CASSTRGEQFF.

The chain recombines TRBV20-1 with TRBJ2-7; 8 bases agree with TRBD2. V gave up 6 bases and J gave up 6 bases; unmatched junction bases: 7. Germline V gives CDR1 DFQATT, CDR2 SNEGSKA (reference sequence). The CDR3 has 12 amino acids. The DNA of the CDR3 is TGCAGTGCGCTGCGGGGGGCGGCCGAGCAGTACTTC. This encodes CSALRGAAEQYF.

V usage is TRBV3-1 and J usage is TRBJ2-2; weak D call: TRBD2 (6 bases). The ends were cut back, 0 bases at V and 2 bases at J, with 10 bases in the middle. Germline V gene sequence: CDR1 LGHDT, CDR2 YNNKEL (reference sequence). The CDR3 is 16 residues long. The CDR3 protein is CASSQDTGDNTGELFF. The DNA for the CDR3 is TGTGCCAGCAGCCAAGATACGGGGGATAACACCGGGGAGCTGTTTTTT. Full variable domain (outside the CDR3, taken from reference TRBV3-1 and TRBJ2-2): DTAVSQTPKYLVTQMGNDKSIKCEQNLGHDTMYWYKQDSKKFLKIMFSYNNKELIINETVPNRFSPKSPDKAHLNLHINSLELGDSAVYFCASSQDTGDNTGELFFGEGSRLTVL.

The chain's CDR3 is CASSISQGNYGYTF. The DNA for the CDR3 is TGTGCCAGTAGTATATCACAGGGAAACTATGGCTACACCTTC. V usage is TRBV19 and J usage is TRBJ1-2, with D tentatively TRBD1 (6 bases). Germline lookup yields CDR1 LNHDA and CDR2 SQIVND (reference sequence). The CDR3 totals 14 residues. Between the trimmed V and J ends, which lost 2 bases and 2 bases, there was a span of 9 bases.

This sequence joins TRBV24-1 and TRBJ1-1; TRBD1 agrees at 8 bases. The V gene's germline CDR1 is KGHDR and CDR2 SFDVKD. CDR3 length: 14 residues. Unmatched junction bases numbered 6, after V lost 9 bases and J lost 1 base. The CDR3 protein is CATSAGGSNTEAFF. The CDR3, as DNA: TGTGCCACCTCTGCAGGGGGCTCGAACACTGAAGCTTTCTTT.